Below are 5 T cell receptor beta chains sequenced from a single sample in a study of blood T cell repertoires in COVID-19 (dated by TCRdb to 2020 to 2021). Libraries were constructed by the immunoSEQ multiplex PCR assay. TCRdb holds this immuneACCESS table with in-frame rearrangements only. Some clones are missing; in checked studies, unresolved V genes explain under half, and the rest has no known cause. Across this sample there are under 450,000 clones, with 87% seen only once. Of the sample, approximately 3% falls within the top ten clones. Sequencing used PBMCs or T cells enriched from blood (not recorded which). The receptor set was obtained from a woman aged 25 to 39 who had recovered from COVID-19.

The CDR3 here is CASSLIGTSGVIETQYF. In DNA form, the CDR3 reads TGTGCCAGCAGTCTTATCGGGACTAGCGGGGTAATAGAGACCCAGTACTTC. The chain carries TRBV27 and TRBJ2-5; 13 nucleotides align to TRBD2. Germline V gene data show CDR1 as MNHEY and CDR2 as SMNVEV (reference sequence). This CDR3 has 17 residues. Trimming removed 5 bases from V and 4 bases from J; junction bases left unmatched: 10.

The CDR3 nucleotides read TGTGCCAGCTCTCCTACGACAGGGGACACTGAAGCTTTCTTT. Protein: CASSPTTGDTEAFF. This chain links TRBV18 with TRBJ1-1, with TRBD1 identical over 8 bases. V trimming: 6 bases; J trimming: 3 bases; junction bases outside the gene matches: 6. This CDR3 spans 14 amino acids. Germline lookup yields CDR1 KGHSH and CDR2 LQKENI.

J is TRBJ2-7 and V is TRBV3-1 (or the pseudogene TRBV3-2); D is perhaps TRBD1 (6 bases). V lost 6 bases, J lost 2 bases, and 14 bases lay in between. Germline V gene data show CDR1 as LGHDT and CDR2 as YNNKEL (reference sequence). CDR3 size: 14 residues. Here the CDR3 DNA reads TGTGCCAGCAGTCGGGACATTCGGACCTACGAGCAGTACTTC. As protein: CASSRDIRTYEQYF.

This clone was observed a few times. V and J are TRBV7-2 and TRBJ2-1; tentative D call: TRBD1 (6 bases). Trimming took 4 bases from V and 4 from J, leaving 11 bases between them. The CDR3 length is 14 residues. Germline V gene data show CDR1 as SGHTA and CDR2 as FQGNSA. The CDR3 reads CASSSGHFYNEQFF. DNA of the CDR3: TGTGCCAGCAGCTCGGGACACTTTTACAATGAGCAGTTCTTC.

In this sample, this clone turned up once. V is TRBV5-1 and J is TRBJ2-7, with 12 nucleotides matching TRBD1. With V trimmed by 3 bases and J by 5 bases, 9 bases remained unmatched. Per germline, CDR1 SGHRS and CDR2 YFSETQ. The CDR3 runs to 16 residues. The CDR3 DNA is TGCGCCAGCAGCTGGAACCCCGGGACAGGGGGCGACGAGCAGTACTTC. Amino acid sequence: CASSWNPGTGGDEQYF.